These 15 T cell receptor beta chains came from one sample sequenced in a study of blood T cells in healthy people across ages. It was with a sample-barcoded 5' primer and a J-beta primer mix that a second PCR of about 6 to 12 cycles was run. TCRdb passed the 5' RACE reads through MiXCR, listing each CDR3 protein once. The sample has hundreds of thousands of distinct CDR3 sequences, roughly three fifths seen once; the top ten hold over 35%. Sequenced: blood. These receptors all come from a man in his 60s in good health.

The V gene is TRBV20-1, the J gene TRBJ2-5; 8 positions match TRBD1. Germline CDR1 reads DFQATT; CDR2 reads SNEGSKA (reference sequence). J was trimmed by 2 bases and V by 2 bases; bases with no gene match: 4. The length of the CDR3 is 14 residues. CDR3 region: CSARRTGRQETQYF. In DNA, the CDR3 is TGCAGTGCTAGAAGGACAGGGCGGCAAGAGACCCAGTACTTC.

V gene TRBV6-2 or TRBV6-3 combines with J gene TRBJ2-1; 9 bases line up with TRBD2. CDR3 length: 18 amino acids. Trimming removed 3 bases from V and 7 bases from J; junction bases left unmatched: 16. CDR1 MNHEY and CDR2 SVGEGT come from the germline V gene. Here the CDR3 reads CASSYVAGEPYRGNEQFF. Written as DNA, the CDR3 is TGTGCCAGCAGTTATGTAGCGGGGGAGCCCTACCGGGGTAATGAGCAGTTCTTC.

The chain has TRBV11-2 and TRBJ1-1, with D uncertain. Looked up from germline, CDR1 is SGHAT and CDR2 is FQNNGV. The ends were cut back, 1 base at V and 5 bases at J, with 8 bases in the middle. CDR3 length: 13 residues. The chain's CDR3 is CASSLARTTEAFF. CDR3 bases: TGTGCCAGCAGCTTAGCCAGAACGACTGAAGCTTTCTTT.

As to this clonotype: One end of the junction is discordant with germline, which a read error may explain. The chain has TRBV12-3 or TRBV12-4 and TRBJ2-3, with D possibly being TRBD1 (5 bases). The CDR3 contains 13 residues. The CDR3 loop is CASSLLSTGTQYF. The CDR3 region has the DNA TGTGCCAGCAGTTTACTTAGCACAGGTACGCAGTATTTT.

This clonotype was observed once. The CDR3 sequence: CSVVDRVGEKLFF. CDR3 DNA sequence: TGCAGCGTCGTCGACAGGGTAGGCGAAAAACTGTTTTTT. This chain joins TRBV29-1 and TRBJ1-4; 7 bases agree with TRBD1. With V trimmed by 6 bases and J by 8 bases, 9 bases remained unmatched. This CDR3 has 13 residues. Germline CDR1 and CDR2: SQVTM and ANQGSEA.

This clonotype turned up a few times. The V and J genes are TRBV28 and TRBJ2-7, with 14 bases matching TRBD2. In germline, CDR1 is MDHEN, CDR2 SYDVKM. The CDR3 is 15 residues long. Unmatched junction bases numbered 8, after V lost 6 bases and J lost 7 bases. The CDR3 region is CASSLGTSGGGEQYF. CDR3 DNA sequence: TGTGCCAGCAGCTTAGGGACTAGCGGGGGAGGTGAGCAGTACTTC.

There are a few counts of this clonotype. The chain is built from TRBV10-3 and TRBJ2-5; maybe TRBD1 (6 bases). Per the germline V gene, CDR1 is ENHRY and CDR2 is SYGVKD. V was clipped by 3 bases and J by 2 bases, with 13 bases between them. The CDR3 length is 15 residues. CDR3 sequence (DNA): TGTGCCATCAGTGAATCCCCTGACAGGCAAGAGACCCAGTACTTC. This codes for CAISESPDRQETQYF.

The V and J genes are TRBV14 and TRBJ1-2; TRBD1 agrees at 7 bases. With 4 bases clipped from V and 3 bases from J, the junction kept 5 bases outside the gene matches. The CDR3 totals 14 residues. The germline CDR1 and CDR2 sequences are SGHDN and FVKESK. CDR3 DNA sequence: TGTGCCAGCAGCCCACCGACAGGGTACTATGGCTACACCTTC. Translated, it gives CASSPPTGYYGYTF.

The V gene is TRBV9, the J gene TRBJ2-1, with TRBD1 matching over 8 bases. After removal of 3 bases from V and 7 bases from J, the junction contained 9 bases not matched to a gene. Germline V gene lookup returns CDR1 SGDLS and CDR2 YYNGEE. CDR3 length: 15 amino acids. CDR3 DNA sequence: TGTGCCAGCAGCGCCCGGACAGGGTATCTTAATGAGCAGTTCTTC. It encodes CASSARTGYLNEQFF.

The CDR3 reads CSATNADNTYEQYF. DNA for the CDR3: TGCAGTGCTACCAATGCAGATAACACCTACGAGCAGTACTTC. The gene calls are TRBV20-1 and TRBJ2-7; D unclear. The CDR3 loop spans 14 amino acids. The V and J ends lost 4 bases and 2 bases respectively, with 15 bases between them. In germline, CDR1 is DFQATT, CDR2 SNEGSKA (reference sequence).

The rearrangement joins TRBV10-3 to TRBJ1-6; D may be TRBD1 (6 bases). Germline V CDR1 and CDR2: ENHRY, SYGVKD. The CDR3 is made up of 13 amino acids. The V end lost 11 bases, the J end lost 9 bases, and 17 bases lay between the germline ends. In DNA form, the CDR3 reads TGTGCCTCCTACAAGGGGGTAGGTTCACCCCTCCACTTT. Translated, it gives CASYKGVGSPLHF.

This chain uses TRBV9 with TRBJ2-4; 8 bases are a match to TRBD1. Judging by the DNA end, TRBJ2-7 fits better; the J call may be wrong. The CDR3 covers 15 residues. Germline V gives CDR1 SGDLS, CDR2 YYNGEE. As DNA, the CDR3 is TGTGCCAGCAGCGTAGGACCAGGGGGCACCTACGAGCAGTACTTC. Translation gives CASSVGPGGTYEQYF.

This rearrangement joins TRBV6-5 to TRBJ1-2, with D possibly being TRBD1 (6 bases). Trimming cost V 0 bases and J 8 bases, with 16 bases left between them. The CDR3 is 15 residues long. From germline, CDR1 is MNHEY and CDR2 SVGAGI. Here the CDR3 reads CASSYSPRIDRGYTF. Here the CDR3 DNA reads TGTGCCAGCAGTTACTCTCCACGGATAGACAGGGGCTACACCTTC.

The gene calls are TRBV6-1 and TRBJ2-3, with 12 bases that match TRBD1. V gave up 8 bases and J gave up 5 bases; unmatched junction bases: 8. Looked up from germline, CDR1 is MNHNS and CDR2 is SASEGT. This CDR3 has 15 residues. The DNA for the CDR3 is TGTGCCAGCGGGGGACAGGGGGCGTCGGAAGATACGCAGTATTTT. It codes for CASGGQGASEDTQYF.

The chain employs TRBV14 and TRBJ2-3; 9 nucleotides agree with TRBD2. Germline CDR1 reads SGHDN; CDR2 reads FVKESK. This CDR3 has 20 amino acids. Trimming took 2 bases from V and 6 from J; bases not matched to a gene: 21. The DNA for the CDR3 is TGTGCCAGCAGCCAACTGACGTGGGGCGGGGGGGCCCGGTTTCTTGATACGCAGTATTTT. Encoded protein: CASSQLTWGGGARFLDTQYF.